At least ten counts were recorded for the clone carrying this T cell receptor beta chain. TCRdb itself ran the 5' RACE reads through MiXCR, one entry per CDR3 protein. This table has some 65,000 distinct CDR3 sequences, 4% to 6% appearing once. This sample was taken from a study of neurological immune-mediated disorders. Looked up from germline, CDR1 is DFQATT and CDR2 is SNEGSKA (reference sequence). This CDR3 spans 12 amino acids. Trimming stripped 7 bases from V and 5 bases from J, with 11 bases between. The sample consisted of PBMCs. The TCR sequence derives from a woman in her 30s with multiple sclerosis. V is TRBV20-1 and J is TRBJ2-2, with D possibly TRBD2 on 5 matching bases. CDR3: CSGTYLTGELFF. As DNA, the CDR3 is TGCAGTGGGACTTACCTTACCGGGGAGCTGTTTTTT.